This T cell receptor beta chain was profiled in a study of T cell repertoires in cytomegalovirus infection. V was clipped by 1 base and J by 3 bases, with 13 bases between them. Looked up from germline, CDR1 is SGHVS and CDR2 is FQNEAQ. The length of the CDR3 is 15 residues. The table lists this clonotype with a few counts. Its antigen remains unknown. Each CDR3 protein gets one entry after TCRdb re-called the reads with MiXCR. Among roughly 730,000 distinct CDR3 sequences listed, around a third were seen once. Sequenced material: cultured PBMCs, taken from culture after CMV antigen stimulation. This receptor was identified in a human donor in good health (CMV status not recorded). Some clones in this sample may be carry-over from other donors' samples. The rearrangement links TRBV7-8 to TRBJ2-7; TRBD1 might be the D (5 bases). The CDR3 bases are TGTGCCAGCAGCTTAGGGCCCGACAGCCGCTACGAGCAGTACTTC. As protein: CASSLGPDSRYEQYF.